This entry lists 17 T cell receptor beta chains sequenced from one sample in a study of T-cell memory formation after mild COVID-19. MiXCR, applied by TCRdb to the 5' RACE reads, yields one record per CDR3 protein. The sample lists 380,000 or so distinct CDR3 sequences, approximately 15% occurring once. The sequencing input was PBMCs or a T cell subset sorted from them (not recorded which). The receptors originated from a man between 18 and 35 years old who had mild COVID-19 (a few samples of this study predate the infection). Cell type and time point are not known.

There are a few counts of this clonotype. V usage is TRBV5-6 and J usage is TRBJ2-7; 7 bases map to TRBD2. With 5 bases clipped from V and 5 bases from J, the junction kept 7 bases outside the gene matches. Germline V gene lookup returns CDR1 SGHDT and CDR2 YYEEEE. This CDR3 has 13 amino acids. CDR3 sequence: CASRRTSLHEQYV. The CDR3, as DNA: TGTGCCAGCAGAAGGACTAGTCTTCACGAGCAGTACGTC.

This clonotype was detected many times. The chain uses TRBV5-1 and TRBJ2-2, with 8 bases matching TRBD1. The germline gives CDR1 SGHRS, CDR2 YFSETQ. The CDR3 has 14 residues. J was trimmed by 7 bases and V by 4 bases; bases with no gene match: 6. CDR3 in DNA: TGCGCCAGCAGCGGTGACAGGGGCGGCGGGGAGCTGTTTTTT. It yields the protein CASSGDRGGGELFF.

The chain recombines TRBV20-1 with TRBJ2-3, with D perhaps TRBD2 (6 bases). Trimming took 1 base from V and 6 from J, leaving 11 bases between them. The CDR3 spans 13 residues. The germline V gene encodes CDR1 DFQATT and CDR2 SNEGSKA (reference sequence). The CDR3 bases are TGCAGTGCTAGAGGGGCTAGCGCTGATACGCAGTATTTT. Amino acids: CSARGASADTQYF.

The CDR3 bases are TGTGCCAGTATCCACATGGCGATAGCCAAAAACATTCAGTACTTC. Its protein product is CASIHMAIAKNIQYF. The chain carries TRBV19 and TRBJ2-4; D is uncertain. From germline, CDR1 is LNHDA and CDR2 SQIVND (reference sequence). The CDR3 has 15 amino acids. The ends were cut back, 7 bases at V and 0 bases at J, with 13 bases in the middle.

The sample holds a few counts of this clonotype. Here the CDR3 reads CASSRDQGQVSWQYF. As DNA, the CDR3 is TGTGCCAGCTCACGCGACCAGGGACAGGTATCGTGGCAGTACTTC. J is TRBJ2-7 and V is TRBV18, with 8 bases matching TRBD1. Trimming took 4 bases from V and 9 from J; bases not matched to a gene: 14. Germline V gene data show CDR1 as KGHSH and CDR2 as LQKENI. The CDR3 sequence is 15 residues long.

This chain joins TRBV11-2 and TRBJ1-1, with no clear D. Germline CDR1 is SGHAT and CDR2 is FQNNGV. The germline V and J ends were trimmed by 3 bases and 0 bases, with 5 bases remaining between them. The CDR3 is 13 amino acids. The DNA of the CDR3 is TGTGCCAGCAGCTTCACGCTGAACACTGAAGCTTTCTTT. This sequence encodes CASSFTLNTEAFF.

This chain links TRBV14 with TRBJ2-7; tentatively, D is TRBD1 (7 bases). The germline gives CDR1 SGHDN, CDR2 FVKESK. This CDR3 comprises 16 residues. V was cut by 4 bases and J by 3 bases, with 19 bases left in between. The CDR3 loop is CASSPIGRTGYYEQYF. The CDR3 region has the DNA TGTGCCAGCAGCCCCATAGGGAGGACAGGCTACTACGAGCAGTACTTC.

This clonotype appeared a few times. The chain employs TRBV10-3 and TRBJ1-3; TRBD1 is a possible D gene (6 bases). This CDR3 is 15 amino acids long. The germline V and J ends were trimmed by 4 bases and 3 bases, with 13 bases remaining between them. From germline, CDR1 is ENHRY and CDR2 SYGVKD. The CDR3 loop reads CAISASGHRGNTIYF. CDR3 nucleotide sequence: TGTGCCATCAGTGCCTCGGGACACCGTGGAAACACCATATATTTT.

The CDR3 DNA sequence: TGTGCCACCAGTGATTCTGCAGGAGGGAACACTGAAGCTTTCTTT. Protein: CATSDSAGGNTEAFF. The genes are TRBV24-1 and TRBJ1-1, with D unclear. Trimming removed 2 bases from V and 1 base from J, with 10 bases in between. In germline, CDR1 is KGHDR, CDR2 SFDVKD. The CDR3 has 15 amino acids.

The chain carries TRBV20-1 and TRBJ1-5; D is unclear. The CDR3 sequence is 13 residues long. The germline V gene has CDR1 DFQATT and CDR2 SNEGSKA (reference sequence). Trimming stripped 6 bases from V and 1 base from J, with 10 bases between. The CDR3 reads CSAETGSNQPQHF. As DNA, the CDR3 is TGCAGTGCGGAAACGGGGAGCAATCAGCCCCAGCATTTT.

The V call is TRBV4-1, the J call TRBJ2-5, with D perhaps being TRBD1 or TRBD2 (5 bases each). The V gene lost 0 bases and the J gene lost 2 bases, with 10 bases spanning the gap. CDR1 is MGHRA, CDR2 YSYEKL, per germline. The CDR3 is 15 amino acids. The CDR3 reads CASSQDMGVQETQYF. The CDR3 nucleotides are TGCGCCAGCAGCCAAGATATGGGGGTTCAAGAGACCCAGTACTTC.

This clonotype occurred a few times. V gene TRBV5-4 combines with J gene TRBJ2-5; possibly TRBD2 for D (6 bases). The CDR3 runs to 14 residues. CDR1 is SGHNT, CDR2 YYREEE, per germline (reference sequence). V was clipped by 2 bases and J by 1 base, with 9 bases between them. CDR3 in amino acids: CASSFPGVQETQYF. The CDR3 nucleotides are TGTGCCAGCAGCTTCCCGGGGGTCCAAGAGACCCAGTACTTC.

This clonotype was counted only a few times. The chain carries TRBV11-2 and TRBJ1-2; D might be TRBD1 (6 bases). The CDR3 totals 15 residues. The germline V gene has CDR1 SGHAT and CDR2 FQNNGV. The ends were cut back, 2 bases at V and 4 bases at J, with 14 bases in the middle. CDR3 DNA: TGTGCCAGCAGCTTAAGCCAACAGGGTACCTATGGCTACACCTTC. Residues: CASSLSQQGTYGYTF. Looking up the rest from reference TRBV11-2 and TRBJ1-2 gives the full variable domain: EAGVAQSPRYKIIEKRQSVAFWCNPISGHATLYWYQQILGQGPKLLIQFQNNGVVDDSQLPKDRFSAERLKGVDSTLKIQPAKLEDSAVYLCASSLSQQGTYGYTFGSGTRLTVV.

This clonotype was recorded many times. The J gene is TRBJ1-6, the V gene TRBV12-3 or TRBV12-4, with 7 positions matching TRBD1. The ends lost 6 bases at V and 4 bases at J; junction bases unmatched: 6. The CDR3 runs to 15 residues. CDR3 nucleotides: TGTGCCAGCAGCAACGACAGGGATTATAATTCACCCCTCCACTTT. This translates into CASSNDRDYNSPLHF.

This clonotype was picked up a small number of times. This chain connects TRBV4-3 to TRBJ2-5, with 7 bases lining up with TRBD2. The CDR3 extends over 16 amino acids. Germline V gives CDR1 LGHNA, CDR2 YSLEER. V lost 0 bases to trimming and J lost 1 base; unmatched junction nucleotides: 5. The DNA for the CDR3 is TGCGCCAGCAGCCAAGACCGGTCGGGGGGCCAAGAGACCCAGTACTTC. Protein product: CASSQDRSGGQETQYF.

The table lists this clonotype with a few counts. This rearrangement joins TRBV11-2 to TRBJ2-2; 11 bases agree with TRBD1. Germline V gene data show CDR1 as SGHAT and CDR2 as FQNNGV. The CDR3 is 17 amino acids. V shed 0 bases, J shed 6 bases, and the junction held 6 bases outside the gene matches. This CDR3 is CASSLDSGTGGPGELFF. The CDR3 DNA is TGTGCCAGCAGCTTAGACTCCGGGACAGGGGGGCCCGGGGAGCTGTTTTTT.

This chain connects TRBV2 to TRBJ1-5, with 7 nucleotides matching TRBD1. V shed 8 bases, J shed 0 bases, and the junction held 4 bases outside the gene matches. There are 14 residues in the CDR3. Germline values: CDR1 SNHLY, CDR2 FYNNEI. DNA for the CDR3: TGTGCCAGCGGTGGACAGGATAGCAATCAGCCCCAGCATTTT. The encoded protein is CASGGQDSNQPQHF.